This TCR beta chain was documented in a study of cytomegalovirus exposure and HLA in healthy donors. Study-level background: In an early release, HLA-typed donors contributed 75 million to 85 million unique TCR sequences.

General study points: Researchers had no immune exposure information except CMV serostatus available. The authors later linked a missense DCLRE1C variant to TCR beta V- and J-gene trimming.

The CDR3 consists of 15 residues. Per the germline V gene, CDR1 is MNHEY and CDR2 is SMNVEV (reference sequence). Deletions cut 0 bases from V and 5 bases from J, with 13 bases between. Comment on this clone: Antigen unknown.

PCR was performed using 60 Vbeta and 13 Jbeta primers. How the authors handled the data: In a later analysis, the count reached 75 million to 90 million unique TCR beta chains, with around 10 million shared. Measured with immunoSEQ multiplex PCR; TCRdb has only the in-frame clones, and not every one. The DNA was the basis for D and trimming; V, J and clone size are from that table. Seen here are 90,000 to 130,000 clones, 65% to 85% observed once, and the top ten hold roughly 5.6%. The chain links TRBV27 to TRBJ1-1; D is unresolved. The TCR was taken from a man younger than 40 in good health and CMV-seropositive. Sequencing input: PBMCs. The CDR3 spells CASSLSSSWRTEAFF. The CDR3 DNA is TGTGCCAGCAGTTTATCTTCCTCCTGGCGGACTGAAGCTTTCTTT.